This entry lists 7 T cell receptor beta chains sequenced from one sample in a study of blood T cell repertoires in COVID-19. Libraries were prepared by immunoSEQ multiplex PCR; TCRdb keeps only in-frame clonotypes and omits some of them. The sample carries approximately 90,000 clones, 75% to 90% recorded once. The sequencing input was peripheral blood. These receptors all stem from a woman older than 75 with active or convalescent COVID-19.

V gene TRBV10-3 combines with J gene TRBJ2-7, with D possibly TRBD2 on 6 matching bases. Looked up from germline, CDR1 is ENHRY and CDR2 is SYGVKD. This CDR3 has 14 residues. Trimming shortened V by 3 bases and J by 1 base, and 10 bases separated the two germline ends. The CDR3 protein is CAISEGDSSYEQYF. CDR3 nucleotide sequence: TGTGCCATCAGTGAAGGGGACTCTTCCTACGAGCAGTACTTC.

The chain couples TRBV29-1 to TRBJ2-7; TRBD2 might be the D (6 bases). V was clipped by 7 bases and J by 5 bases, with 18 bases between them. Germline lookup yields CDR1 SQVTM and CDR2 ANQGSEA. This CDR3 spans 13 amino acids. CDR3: CSADSGTQNEQYF. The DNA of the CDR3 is TGCAGCGCCGATAGCGGCACACAAAACGAGCAGTACTTC.

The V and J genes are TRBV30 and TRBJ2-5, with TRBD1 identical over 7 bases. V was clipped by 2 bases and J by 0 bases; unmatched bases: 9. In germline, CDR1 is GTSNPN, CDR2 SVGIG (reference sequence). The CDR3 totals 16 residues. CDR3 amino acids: CAWSPFGTAYQETQYF. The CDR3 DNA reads TGTGCCTGGAGTCCCTTTGGGACAGCGTACCAAGAGACCCAGTACTTC.

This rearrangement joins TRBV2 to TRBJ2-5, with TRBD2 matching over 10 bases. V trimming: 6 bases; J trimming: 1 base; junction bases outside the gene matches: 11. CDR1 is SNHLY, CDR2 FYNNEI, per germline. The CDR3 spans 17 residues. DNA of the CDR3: TGTGCCAGCAGGAGAGGTGCGGCTAGCGGGGGCCAAGAGACCCAGTACTTC. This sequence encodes CASRRGAASGGQETQYF.

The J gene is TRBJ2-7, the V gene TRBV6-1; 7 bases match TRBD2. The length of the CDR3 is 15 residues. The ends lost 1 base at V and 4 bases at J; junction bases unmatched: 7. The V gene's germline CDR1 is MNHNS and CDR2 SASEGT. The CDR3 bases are TGTGCCAGCAGTGAAGGGAGTAGCGGGCTATACGAGCAGTACTTC. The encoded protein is CASSEGSSGLYEQYF.

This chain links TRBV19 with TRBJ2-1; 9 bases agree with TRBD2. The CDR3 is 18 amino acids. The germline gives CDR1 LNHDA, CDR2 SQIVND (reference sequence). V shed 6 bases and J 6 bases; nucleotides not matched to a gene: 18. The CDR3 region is CASSGARAASGAPNEQFF. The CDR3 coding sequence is TGTGCCAGTAGCGGTGCCAGGGCGGCTAGCGGGGCCCCCAATGAGCAGTTCTTC.

CDR3 loop: CASSPPAGVYTEAFF. The DNA of the CDR3 is TGTGCCAGCAGCCCCCCGGCGGGGGTGTACACTGAAGCTTTCTTT. This chain links TRBV28 with TRBJ1-1; perhaps TRBD1 as D (5 bases). This CDR3 has 15 amino acids. The V gene's germline CDR1 is MDHEN and CDR2 SYDVKM. Trimming stripped 6 bases from V and 3 bases from J, with 17 bases between.